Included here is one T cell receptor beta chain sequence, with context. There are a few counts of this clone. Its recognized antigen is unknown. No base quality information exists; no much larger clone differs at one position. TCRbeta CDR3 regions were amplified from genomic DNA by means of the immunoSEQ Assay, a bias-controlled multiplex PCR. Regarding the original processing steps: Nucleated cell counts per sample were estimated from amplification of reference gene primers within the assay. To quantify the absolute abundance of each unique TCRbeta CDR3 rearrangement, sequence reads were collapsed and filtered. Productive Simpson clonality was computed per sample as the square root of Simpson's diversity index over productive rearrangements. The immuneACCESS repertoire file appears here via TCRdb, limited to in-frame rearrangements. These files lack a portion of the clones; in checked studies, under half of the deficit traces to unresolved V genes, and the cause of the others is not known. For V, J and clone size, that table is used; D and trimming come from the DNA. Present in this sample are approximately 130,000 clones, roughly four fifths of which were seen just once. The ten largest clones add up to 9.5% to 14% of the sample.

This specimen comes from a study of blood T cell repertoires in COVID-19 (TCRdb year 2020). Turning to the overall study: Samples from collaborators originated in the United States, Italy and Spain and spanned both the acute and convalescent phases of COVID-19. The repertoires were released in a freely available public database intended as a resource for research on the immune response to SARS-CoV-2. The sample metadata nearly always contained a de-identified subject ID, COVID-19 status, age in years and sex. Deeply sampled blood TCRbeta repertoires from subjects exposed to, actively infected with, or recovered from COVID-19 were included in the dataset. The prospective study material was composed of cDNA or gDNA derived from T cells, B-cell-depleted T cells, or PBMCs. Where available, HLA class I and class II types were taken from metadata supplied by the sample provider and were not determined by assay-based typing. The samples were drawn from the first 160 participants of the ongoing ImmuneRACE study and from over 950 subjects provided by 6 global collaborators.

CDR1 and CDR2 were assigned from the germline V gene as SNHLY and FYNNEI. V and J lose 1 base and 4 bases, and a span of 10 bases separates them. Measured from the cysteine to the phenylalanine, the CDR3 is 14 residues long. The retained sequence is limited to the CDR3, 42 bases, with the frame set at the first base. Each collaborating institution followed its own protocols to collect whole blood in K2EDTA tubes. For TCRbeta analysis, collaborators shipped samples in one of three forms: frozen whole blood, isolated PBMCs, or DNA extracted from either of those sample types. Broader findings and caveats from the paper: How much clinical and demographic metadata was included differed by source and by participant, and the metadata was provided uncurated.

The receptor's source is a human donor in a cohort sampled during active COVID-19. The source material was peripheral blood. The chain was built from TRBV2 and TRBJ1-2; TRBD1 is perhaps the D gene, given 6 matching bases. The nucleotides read TGTGCCAGCAGTGAAGACGCAGGGGTCTATGGCTACACCTTC. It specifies CASSEDAGVYGYTF.